These 25 T cell receptor beta chains were all obtained from the same sample, sequenced in a study of technical replicates of blood from a few donors. The protocol was immunoSEQ multiplex PCR, while the TCRdb copy is restricted to in-frame clones and leaves out a portion. The sample yields fewer than 85,000 clones, 90% to 95% seen once. Sequencing was carried out using T cells isolated from PBMCs. These receptors came from a human donor in good health.

The chain joins TRBV5-1 to TRBJ2-1; no clear D gene. V was clipped by 0 bases and J by 9 bases, with 10 bases between them. This CDR3 spans 13 amino acids. The germline CDR1 and CDR2 sequences are SGHRS and YFSETQ. The CDR3 DNA reads TGCGCCAGCAGCTTGGCCTGGGCAGCTGAGCAGTTCTTC. The encoded protein is CASSLAWAAEQFF.

This chain joins TRBV27 and TRBJ1-4; D is perhaps TRBD1 (5 bases). CDR3 length: 13 amino acids. Germline CDR1 reads MNHEY; CDR2 reads SMNVEV (reference sequence). With 5 bases removed from V and 8 bases from J, the gap between germline ends came to 12 bases. The CDR3 is CASSNAGGEKLFF. DNA for the CDR3: TGTGCCAGCAGTAACGCGGGGGGAGAAAAACTGTTTTTT.

The chain recombines TRBV11-2 with TRBJ1-1, with 9 bases that match TRBD1. This CDR3 comprises 17 residues. The ends lost 5 bases at V and 4 bases at J; junction bases unmatched: 14. Germline-derived CDR1 and CDR2 are SGHAT and FQNNGV. CDR3 nucleotides: TGTGCCAGCAGCCCATGGGGTGGGACAGGGCAGACCACTGAAGCTTTCTTT. As protein: CASSPWGGTGQTTEAFF. Together with reference TRBV11-2 and TRBJ1-1, the CDR3 gives the full variable domain: EAGVAQSPRYKIIEKRQSVAFWCNPISGHATLYWYQQILGQGPKLLIQFQNNGVVDDSQLPKDRFSAERLKGVDSTLKIQPAKLEDSAVYLCASSPWGGTGQTTEAFFGQGTRLTVV.

The chain has TRBV9 and TRBJ1-2; D not certain. The CDR3 sequence is 13 residues long. Germline V gives CDR1 SGDLS, CDR2 YYNGEE. Trimming removed 2 bases from V and 0 bases from J, with 5 bases in between. The CDR3 reads CASSVDSNYGYTF. The CDR3 DNA is TGTGCCAGCAGCGTCGACTCTAACTATGGCTACACCTTC.

This chain joins TRBV5-1 and TRBJ1-2, with TRBD1 matching 8 bases. The germline V gene encodes CDR1 SGHRS and CDR2 YFSETQ. The J segment lost 5 bases and the V segment lost 6 bases, leaving 3 bases of the junction unmatched. This CDR3 spans 12 amino acids. The CDR3 reads CASTDRAYGYTF. The CDR3 bases are TGCGCCAGCACGGACAGGGCGTATGGCTACACCTTC.

The chain carries TRBV28 and TRBJ2-5, with D possibly being TRBD1 (6 bases). Germline CDR1 is MDHEN and CDR2 is SYDVKM. This CDR3 is built from 13 residues. Trimming removed 4 bases from V and 5 bases from J, with 11 bases in between. CDR3 DNA: TGTGCCAGCAGTTACAGGGTGGCCGAGACCCAGTACTTC. Amino acid sequence: CASSYRVAETQYF. Filled out from reference TRBV28 and TRBJ2-5, the complete variable domain reads DVKVTQSSRYLVKRTGEKVFLECVQDMDHENMFWYRQDPGLGLRLIYFSYDVKMKEKGDIPEGYSVSREKKERFSLILESASTNQTSMYLCASSYRVAETQYFGPGTRLLVL.

This clone was picked up one time. J is TRBJ2-7 and V is TRBV4-2, with 12 bases fitting TRBD2. This CDR3 contains 15 residues. The V gene's germline CDR1 is LGHNA and CDR2 YNFKEQ. The V gene end was trimmed by 2 bases and the J gene end by 2 bases; junction bases not matched to a gene: 1. The CDR3 loop is CASSQRTSGTYEQYF. CDR3 nucleotide sequence: TGTGCCAGCAGCCAACGGACTAGCGGGACCTACGAGCAGTACTTC.

This rearrangement joins TRBV28 to TRBJ2-3; the match to TRBD2 covers 8 bases. The germline V gene has CDR1 MDHEN and CDR2 SYDVKM. The CDR3 is made up of 13 amino acids. The trim removed 6 bases at V and 8 bases at J, leaving 7 bases unmatched. The CDR3 here is CASRVAGGGTQYF. Written as DNA, the CDR3 is TGTGCCAGCAGAGTGGCCGGGGGGGGTACGCAGTATTTT. Full variable domain (missing parts from reference TRBV28 and TRBJ2-3): DVKVTQSSRYLVKRTGEKVFLECVQDMDHENMFWYRQDPGLGLRLIYFSYDVKMKEKGDIPEGYSVSREKKERFSLILESASTNQTSMYLCASRVAGGGTQYFGPGTRLTVL.

The chain links TRBV6-5 to TRBJ1-1, with 10 bases that match TRBD1. Germline V gene sequence: CDR1 MNHEY, CDR2 SVGAGI. The CDR3 covers 14 residues. V shed 6 bases and J 5 bases; nucleotides not matched to a gene: 6. The CDR3 bases are TGTGCCAGCAGGACAGGGGGCTCGGGTACTGAAGCTTTCTTT. Its protein product is CASRTGGSGTEAFF.

This rearrangement joins TRBV19 to TRBJ1-4, with TRBD1 matching over 7 bases. Germline CDR1 reads LNHDA; CDR2 reads SQIVND (reference sequence). Losses at the gene ends were 5 bases for V and 4 bases for J; bases not matched to a gene: 7. This CDR3 spans 15 amino acids. The CDR3, as DNA: TGTGCCAGTAGTCAGGAGACAGGGTTTAATGAAAAACTGTTTTTT. Its protein is CASSQETGFNEKLFF.

This clone was seen only once. The chain couples TRBV18 to TRBJ1-4, with D perhaps TRBD1 (6 bases). Germline CDR1 is KGHSH and CDR2 is LQKENI. V was cut by 3 bases and J by 2 bases, with 10 bases left in between. The CDR3 contains 15 residues. The CDR3 sequence: CASSPAGATNEKLFF. Written as DNA, the CDR3 is TGTGCCAGCTCACCCGCAGGGGCGACTAATGAAAAACTGTTTTTT.

This chain connects TRBV19 to TRBJ1-1; D is unresolved. The CDR3 is 12 amino acids. V lost 7 bases and J 2 bases, leaving 8 bases between the germline ends. The germline V gene has CDR1 LNHDA and CDR2 SQIVND (reference sequence). CDR3 region: CASNEGNTEAFF. The DNA of the CDR3 is TGTGCCAGTAATGAGGGAAACACTGAAGCTTTCTTT.

The V gene is TRBV27, the J gene TRBJ2-3; D ambiguous. The CDR3 consists of 13 residues. The V end was cut by 3 bases, the J end by 2 bases, with 6 bases between. The germline gives CDR1 MNHEY, CDR2 SMNVEV (reference sequence). The CDR3 DNA follows: TGTGCCAGCAGTTTTGGCCTCACAGATACGCAGTATTTT. As protein: CASSFGLTDTQYF.

This chain uses TRBV25-1 with TRBJ2-7; D is unclear. In germline, CDR1 is MGHDK, CDR2 SYGVNS. This CDR3 region has 11 residues. Trimming took off 6 bases at V and 7 bases at J, with 10 bases between the two ends. CDR3 DNA sequence: TGTGCCAGCAGCCACCCCGGGGAGCAGTACTTC. As protein: CASSHPGEQYF.

The rearrangement links TRBV11-2 to TRBJ1-4, with unresolved D. The CDR3 loop spans 15 amino acids. V lost 3 bases and J 7 bases, leaving 15 bases between the germline ends. CDR1 and CDR2 from the germline V gene are SGHAT and FQNNGV. The CDR3 reads CASSFGRPQSEKLFF. The DNA of the CDR3 is TGTGCCAGCAGCTTCGGGAGGCCGCAGAGTGAAAAACTGTTTTTT.

J is TRBJ2-7 and V is TRBV6-5; D remains unclear. Germline V gene sequence: CDR1 MNHEY, CDR2 SVGAGI. V was shortened by 6 bases and J by 2 bases, with 5 bases between the two germline ends. This CDR3 has 11 residues. The chain's CDR3 is CASSGAYEQYF. As DNA, the CDR3 is TGTGCCAGCAGCGGTGCCTACGAGCAGTACTTC.

V and J are TRBV5-4 and TRBJ1-5; 11 bases are a match to TRBD1. This CDR3 is 14 amino acids long. Unmatched junction bases numbered 3, after V lost 4 bases and J lost 6 bases. Germline assignment: CDR1 SGHNT and CDR2 YYREEE (reference sequence). DNA for the CDR3: TGTGCCAGCAGCCAGGACAGGGGGCTTCAGCCCCAGCATTTT. Amino acid sequence: CASSQDRGLQPQHF.

The chain is built from TRBV30 and TRBJ1-2, with D unclear. Germline V lookup: CDR1 GTSNPN, CDR2 SVGIG (reference sequence). Trimming took off 0 bases at V and 6 bases at J, with 17 bases between the two ends. CDR3 size: 15 residues. CDR3 coding DNA: TGTGCCTGGAGTGTAGGTCCAGACTCGATCGATGGCTACACCTTC. It codes for CAWSVGPDSIDGYTF.

The chain uses TRBV9 and TRBJ2-3, with D possibly being TRBD1 (6 bases). The germline V gene encodes CDR1 SGDLS and CDR2 YYNGEE. The CDR3 runs to 15 residues. With 4 bases removed from V and 0 bases from J, the gap between germline ends came to 12 bases. The CDR3 DNA reads TGTGCCAGCAGCCTCAGGGGAACTAGCACAGATACGCAGTATTTT. The encoded protein is CASSLRGTSTDTQYF. Supplemented by reference TRBV9 and TRBJ2-3, the full variable domain reads DSGVTQTPKHLITATGQRVTLRCSPRSGDLSVYWYQQSLDQGLQFLIQYYNGEERAKGNILERFSAQQFPDLHSELNLSSLELGDSALYFCASSLRGTSTDTQYFGPGTRLTVL.

Points on this clone: This sample also contains other DNA sequences that code for the same CDR3. This chain links TRBV7-9 with TRBJ2-1, with TRBD2 as a possible D gene (5 bases). Germline V gives CDR1 SEHNR, CDR2 FQNEAQ (reference sequence). Trimming removed 2 bases at V and 9 bases at J, with 11 bases between. This CDR3 is 13 amino acids long. The CDR3 DNA reads as TGTGCCAGCAGCTTATCACGGGCGGGTGAGCAGTTCTTC. This codes for CASSLSRAGEQFF.

The V call is TRBV6-4, the J call TRBJ2-1; a weak D match, TRBD1 (6 bases). V was pared by 4 bases and J by 4 bases, with 23 bases between. The V gene's germline CDR1 is MRHNA and CDR2 SNTAGT. The CDR3 runs to 18 residues. The CDR3 DNA reads TGTGCCAGCAGTGTTAAAGGGGGTTTGTGGGGAGAATACAATGAGCAGTTCTTC. It is translated as CASSVKGGLWGEYNEQFF.

This clone has a handful of counts. The gene calls are TRBV6-5 and TRBJ1-1; a weak D match, TRBD1 (5 bases). The germline gives CDR1 MNHEY, CDR2 SVGAGI. Trimming pared 5 bases from V and 6 bases from J, leaving 10 bases between. The CDR3 sequence is 12 residues long. CDR3 sequence reads: CASSRGGAEAFF. The DNA for the CDR3 is TGTGCCAGCAGTAGAGGAGGGGCTGAAGCTTTCTTT.

V is TRBV9 and J is TRBJ2-2; the D gene is possibly TRBD1 (5 bases). The CDR3 spans 14 residues. The V and J ends lost 3 bases and 6 bases respectively, with 12 bases between them. Germline CDR1 is SGDLS and CDR2 is YYNGEE. The CDR3 nucleotides read TGTGCCAGCAGCGCTTCCGCAGGGTCCGGGGAGCTGTTTTTT. This gives the protein CASSASAGSGELFF.

The chain links TRBV6-1 to TRBJ2-1; tentative D call: TRBD1 (5 bases). CDR1 MNHNS and CDR2 SASEGT come from the germline V gene. V lost 2 bases and J lost 8, with 13 bases in between. The CDR3 runs 14 residues. The CDR3 protein is CASSELKGWHEQFF. The CDR3 DNA is TGTGCCAGCAGTGAACTTAAGGGGTGGCATGAGCAGTTCTTC.

J is TRBJ2-1 and V is TRBV7-3; 7 nucleotides align to TRBD2. The V segment lost 7 bases and the J segment 4 bases; nucleotides outside the gene matches: 7. CDR1 SGHTA and CDR2 FQGTGA come from the germline V gene. This CDR3 is built from 14 residues. CDR3 region: CASTPGGVYNEQFF. Here the CDR3 DNA reads TGTGCCAGCACCCCGGGGGGAGTTTACAATGAGCAGTTCTTC.